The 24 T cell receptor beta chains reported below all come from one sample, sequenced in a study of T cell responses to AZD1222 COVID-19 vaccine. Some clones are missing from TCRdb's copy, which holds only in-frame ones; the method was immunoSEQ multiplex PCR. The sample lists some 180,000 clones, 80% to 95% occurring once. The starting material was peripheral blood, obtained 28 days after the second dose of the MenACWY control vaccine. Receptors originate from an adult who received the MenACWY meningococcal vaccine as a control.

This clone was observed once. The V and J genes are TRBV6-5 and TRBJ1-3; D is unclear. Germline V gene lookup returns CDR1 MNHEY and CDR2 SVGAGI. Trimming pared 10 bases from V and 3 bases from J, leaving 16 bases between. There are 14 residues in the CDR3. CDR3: CAIAPGGNGNTIYF. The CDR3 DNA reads TGTGCCATCGCGCCCGGCGGCAATGGAAACACCATATATTTT.

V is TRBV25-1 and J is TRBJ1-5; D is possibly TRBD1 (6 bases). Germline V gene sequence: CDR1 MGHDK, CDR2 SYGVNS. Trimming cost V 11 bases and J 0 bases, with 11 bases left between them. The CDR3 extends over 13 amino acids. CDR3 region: CAPGAYSNQPQHF. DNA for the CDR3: TGTGCCCCGGGGGCTTATAGCAATCAGCCCCAGCATTTT.

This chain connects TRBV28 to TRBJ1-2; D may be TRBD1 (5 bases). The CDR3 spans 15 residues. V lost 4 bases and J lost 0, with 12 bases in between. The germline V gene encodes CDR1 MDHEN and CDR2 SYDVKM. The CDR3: CASSSRQRANYGYTF. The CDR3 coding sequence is TGTGCCAGCAGTTCTCGACAGAGAGCTAACTATGGCTACACCTTC.

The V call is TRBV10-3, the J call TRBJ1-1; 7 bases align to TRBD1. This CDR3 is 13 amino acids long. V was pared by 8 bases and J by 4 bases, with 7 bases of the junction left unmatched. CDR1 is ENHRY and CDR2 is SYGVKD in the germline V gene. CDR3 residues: CAIGGGRPTEAFF. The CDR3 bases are TGTGCCATCGGAGGGGGCCGACCCACTGAAGCTTTCTTT.

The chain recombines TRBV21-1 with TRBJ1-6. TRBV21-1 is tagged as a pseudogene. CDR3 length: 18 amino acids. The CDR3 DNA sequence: TGTGCCAGCAGCAAAAGGGCAAGCGCGGGACCGGGGAATTCACCCCTCCACTTT. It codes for CASSKRASAGPGNSPLHF.

This CDR3 is CSAGTGVGYTF. The CDR3 DNA is TGCAGCGCCGGGACAGGGGTCGGCTACACCTTC. The chain employs TRBV29-1 and TRBJ1-2, with 10 bases lining up with TRBD1. V dropped 7 bases and J dropped 8; count of bases not matched to a gene: 4. In germline, CDR1 is SQVTM, CDR2 ANQGSEA. The CDR3 has 11 residues.

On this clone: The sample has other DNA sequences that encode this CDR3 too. The CDR3 coding sequence is TGTGCCAGCAGCCGACGGGGCGGGTCCTACGAGCAGTACTTC. Translated, it gives CASSRRGGSYEQYF. The rearrangement joins TRBV3-1 (or the pseudogene TRBV3-2) to TRBJ2-7; the D call may be TRBD1 or TRBD2 (5 bases each). Trimming shortened V by 4 bases and J by 1 base, and 11 bases separated the two germline ends. The CDR3 totals 14 residues. Germline V CDR1 and CDR2: LGHDT, YNNKEL (reference sequence).

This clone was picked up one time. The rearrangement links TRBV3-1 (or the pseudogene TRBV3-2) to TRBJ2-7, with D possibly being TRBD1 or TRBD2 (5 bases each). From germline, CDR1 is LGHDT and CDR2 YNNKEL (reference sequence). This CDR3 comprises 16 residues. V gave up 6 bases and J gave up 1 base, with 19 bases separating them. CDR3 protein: CASSPVNRDASYEQYF. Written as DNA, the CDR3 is TGTGCCAGCAGTCCTGTCAACCGGGACGCGTCCTACGAGCAGTACTTC.

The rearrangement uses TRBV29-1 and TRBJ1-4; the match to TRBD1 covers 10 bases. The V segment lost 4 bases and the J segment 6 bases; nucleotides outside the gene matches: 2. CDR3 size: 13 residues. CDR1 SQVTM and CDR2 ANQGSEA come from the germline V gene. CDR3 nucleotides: TGCAGCGTTGCCGGGACAGGGGATGAAAAACTGTTTTTT. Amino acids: CSVAGTGDEKLFF.

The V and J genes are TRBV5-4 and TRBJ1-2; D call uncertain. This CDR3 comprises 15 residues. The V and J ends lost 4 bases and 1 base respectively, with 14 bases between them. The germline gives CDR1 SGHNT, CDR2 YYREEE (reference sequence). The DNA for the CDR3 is TGTGCCAGCAGCCCGGAAGGCAGTAGTAACTATGGCTACACCTTC. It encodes CASSPEGSSNYGYTF.

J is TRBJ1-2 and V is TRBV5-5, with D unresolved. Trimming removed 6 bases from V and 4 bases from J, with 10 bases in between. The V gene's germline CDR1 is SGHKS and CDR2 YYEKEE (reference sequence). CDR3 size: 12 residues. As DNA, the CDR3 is TGTGCCAGCATGGAGGCTCCCTATGGCTACACCTTC. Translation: CASMEAPYGYTF.

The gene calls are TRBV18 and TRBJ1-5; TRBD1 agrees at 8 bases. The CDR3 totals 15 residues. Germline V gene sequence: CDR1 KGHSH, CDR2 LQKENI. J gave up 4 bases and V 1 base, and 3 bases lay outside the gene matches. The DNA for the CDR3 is TGTGCCAGCTCACCACGGACAGGGCAAAATCAGCCCCAGCATTTT. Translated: CASSPRTGQNQPQHF.

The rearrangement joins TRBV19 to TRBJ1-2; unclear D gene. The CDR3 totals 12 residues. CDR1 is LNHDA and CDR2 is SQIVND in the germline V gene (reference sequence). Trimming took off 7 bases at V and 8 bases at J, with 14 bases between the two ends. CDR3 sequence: CASTIATGGYTF. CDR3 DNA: TGTGCCAGTACCATCGCCACGGGCGGCTACACCTTC.

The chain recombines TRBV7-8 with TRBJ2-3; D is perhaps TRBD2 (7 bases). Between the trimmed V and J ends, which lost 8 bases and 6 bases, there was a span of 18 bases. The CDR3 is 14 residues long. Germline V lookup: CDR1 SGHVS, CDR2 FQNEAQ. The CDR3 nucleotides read TGTGCCAGCGGGCGGGGGCAGGGAATCGATACGCAGTATTTT. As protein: CASGRGQGIDTQYF. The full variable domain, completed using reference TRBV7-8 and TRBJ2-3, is GAGVSQSPRYKVAKRGQDVALRCDPISGHVSLFWYQQALGQGPEFLTYFQNEAQLDKSGLPSDRFFAERPEGSVSTLKIQRTQQEDSAVYLCASGRGQGIDTQYFGPGTRLTVL.

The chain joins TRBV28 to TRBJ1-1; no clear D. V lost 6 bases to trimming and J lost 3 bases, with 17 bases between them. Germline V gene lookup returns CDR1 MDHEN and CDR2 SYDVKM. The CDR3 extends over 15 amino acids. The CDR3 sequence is CASSSNLRGYTEAFF. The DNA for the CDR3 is TGTGCCAGCAGCTCGAACCTCCGTGGATACACTGAAGCTTTCTTT.

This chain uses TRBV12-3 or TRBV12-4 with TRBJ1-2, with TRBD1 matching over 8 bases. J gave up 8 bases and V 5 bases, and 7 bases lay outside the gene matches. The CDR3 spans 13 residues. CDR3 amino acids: CASSPGTGGGYTF. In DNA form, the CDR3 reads TGTGCCAGCAGTCCCGGGACAGGTGGCGGCTACACCTTC.

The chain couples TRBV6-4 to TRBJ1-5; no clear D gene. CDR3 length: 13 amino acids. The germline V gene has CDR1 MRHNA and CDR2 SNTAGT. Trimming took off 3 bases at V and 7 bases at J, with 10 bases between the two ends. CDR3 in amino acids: CASSETSDQPQHF. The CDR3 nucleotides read TGTGCCAGCAGTGAGACTTCGGACCAGCCCCAGCATTTT.

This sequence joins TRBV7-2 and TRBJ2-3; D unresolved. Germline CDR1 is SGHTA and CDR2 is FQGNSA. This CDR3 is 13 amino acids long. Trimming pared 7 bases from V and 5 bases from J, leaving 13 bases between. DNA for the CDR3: TGTGCCAGCACAGCTTTAATCGGAGATACGCAGTATTTT. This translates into CASTALIGDTQYF. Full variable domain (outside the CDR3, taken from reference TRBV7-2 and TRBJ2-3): GAGVSQSPSNKVTEKGKDVELRCDPISGHTALYWYRQSLGQGLEFLIYFQGNSAPDKSGLPSDRFSAERTGGSVSTLTIQRTQQEDSAVYLCASTALIGDTQYFGPGTRLTVL.

Here the CDR3 DNA reads TGTGCCAGCAGCCGGGACAGGGGAAGCGAGCAGTACTTC. Protein product: CASSRDRGSEQYF. The chain is built from TRBV2 and TRBJ2-7, with TRBD1 matching over 10 bases. V gave up 6 bases and J gave up 6 bases; unmatched junction bases: 5. Germline CDR1 and CDR2: SNHLY and FYNNEI. The CDR3 sequence is 13 residues long.

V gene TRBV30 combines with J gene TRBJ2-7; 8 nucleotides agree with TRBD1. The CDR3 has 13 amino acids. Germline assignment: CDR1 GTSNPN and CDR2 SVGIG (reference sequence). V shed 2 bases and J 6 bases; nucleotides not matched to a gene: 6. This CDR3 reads CAWSPIQGVEQYF. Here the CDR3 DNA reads TGTGCCTGGAGTCCTATACAGGGGGTCGAGCAGTACTTC.

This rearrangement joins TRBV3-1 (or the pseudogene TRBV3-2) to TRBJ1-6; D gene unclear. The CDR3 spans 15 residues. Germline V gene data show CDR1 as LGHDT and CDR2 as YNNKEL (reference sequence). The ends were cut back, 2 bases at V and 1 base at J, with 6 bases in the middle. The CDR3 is CASSQRGSYNSPLHF. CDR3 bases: TGTGCCAGCAGCCAACGTGGATCCTATAATTCACCCCTCCACTTT.

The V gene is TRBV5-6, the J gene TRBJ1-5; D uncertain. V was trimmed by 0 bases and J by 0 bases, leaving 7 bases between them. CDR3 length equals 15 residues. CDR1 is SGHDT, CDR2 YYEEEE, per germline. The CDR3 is CASSLGGYSNQPQHF. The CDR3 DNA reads TGTGCCAGCAGCTTGGGGGGTTATAGCAATCAGCCCCAGCATTTT.

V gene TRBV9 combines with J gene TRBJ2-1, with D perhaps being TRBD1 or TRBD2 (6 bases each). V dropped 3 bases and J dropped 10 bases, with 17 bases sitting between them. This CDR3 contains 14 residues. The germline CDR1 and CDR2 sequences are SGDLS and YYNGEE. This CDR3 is CASSAGTWGAEQFF. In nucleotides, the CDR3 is TGTGCCAGCAGCGCCGGGACTTGGGGGGCGGAGCAGTTCTTC.

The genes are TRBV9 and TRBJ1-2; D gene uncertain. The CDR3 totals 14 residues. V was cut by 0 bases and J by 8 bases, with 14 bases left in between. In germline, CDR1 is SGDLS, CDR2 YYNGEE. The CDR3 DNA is TGTGCCAGCAGCGTAGGATCTGGGAGCCTCGGCTACACCTTC. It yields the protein CASSVGSGSLGYTF.